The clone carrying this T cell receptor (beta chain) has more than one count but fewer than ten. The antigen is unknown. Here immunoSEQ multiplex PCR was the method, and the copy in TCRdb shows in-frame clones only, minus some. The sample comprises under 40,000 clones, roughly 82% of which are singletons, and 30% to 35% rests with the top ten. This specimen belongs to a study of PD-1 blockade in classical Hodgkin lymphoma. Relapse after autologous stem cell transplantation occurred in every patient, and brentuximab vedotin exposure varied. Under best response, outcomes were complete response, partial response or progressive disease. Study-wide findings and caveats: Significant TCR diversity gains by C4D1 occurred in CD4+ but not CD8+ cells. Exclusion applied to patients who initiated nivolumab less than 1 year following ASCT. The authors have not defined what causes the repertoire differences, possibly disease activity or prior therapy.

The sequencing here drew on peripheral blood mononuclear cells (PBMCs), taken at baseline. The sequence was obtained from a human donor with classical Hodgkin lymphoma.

The CDR3 DNA sequence: TGTGCCAGCAGCTCCATGGGGGGGAGGGGAGGACCCTACGAGCAGTACTTC. It codes for CASSSMGGRGGPYEQYF. The V gene is TRBV5-4, the J gene TRBJ2-7; 7 positions agree with TRBD2. J lost 2 bases, V lost 3 bases, and 14 bases had no gene match. CDR1 and CDR2 from the germline V gene are SGHNT and YYREEE (reference sequence). The CDR3 covers 17 residues.